Listed below are T cell receptor beta chains from one sample, sequenced in a study of cytomegalovirus exposure and HLA in healthy donors. Assay: immunoSEQ multiplex PCR; the TCRdb copy retains only in-frame clones and omits some. This sample has 200,000 to 250,000 clones, with about 81% found just once. Sequenced input: PBMCs. The source is a woman aged 40 to 50 in good health and CMV-seronegative. Both conserved end residues are part of each CDR3. D genes are given only for firm matches. Clone size is given for some rows only: seen once, a few or many times, or a class if the clone is expanded.

CDR3nt,CDR3aa,v_gene,d_gene,j_gene,abundance
TGTGCCAGCAGCCAGGGGAGAGAGACCCAGTACTTC,CASSQGRETQYF,TRBV28,NA,TRBJ2-5,NA
TGTGCCTGGAGTCCCCAGGGTTCCGAGCAGTACTTC,CAWSPQGSEQYF,TRBV30,NA,TRBJ2-7,NA
TGTGCCAGCAGCGGGCGGACAGGGAACACCGGGGAGCTGTTTTTT,CASSGRTGNTGELFF,TRBV7-9,TRBD1,TRBJ2-2,once
TGTGCCAGTAGTCCTAGCCTTTTGCTCTACGAGCAGTACTTC,CASSPSLLLYEQYF,TRBV19,NA,TRBJ2-7,NA
TGTGCCAGCAGTGAAGGTCAGATGAACACTGAAGCTTTCTTT,CASSEGQMNTEAFF,TRBV6-1,NA,TRBJ1-1,NA
TGTGCCAGCAGCGATACTAGCGGTCTCTACGAGCAGTACTTC,CASSDTSGLYEQYF,TRBV7-9,TRBD2,TRBJ2-7,NA
TGTGCCAGCAGCCGGAACGTAGGACAGGGGAATGGCTACACCTTC,CASSRNVGQGNGYTF,TRBV4-2,TRBD1,TRBJ1-2,once
TGTGCCAGTAGTATTGGGGGATCGGGACATTACTACGAGCAGTACTTC,CASSIGGSGHYYEQYF,TRBV19,NA,TRBJ2-7,once
TGTGCCAGCGCCGATTTTACCGTCGGTGCAACTAATGAAAAACTGTTTTTT,CASADFTVGATNEKLFF,TRBV2,NA,TRBJ1-4,NA
TGCAGCGTTGAATATCGGGCAGGGCACTCTGGAAACACCATATATTTT,CSVEYRAGHSGNTIYF,TRBV29-1,NA,TRBJ1-3,NA
TGTGCCAGCAGCCAGAACGGGGGAGCGGGAGCTCTGCAGTTCTTC,CASSQNGGAGALQFF,TRBV7-3,TRBD2,TRBJ2-1,once
TGTGCCAGCAGTTTTACTAGCGAGCACTACGAGCAGTACTTC,CASSFTSEHYEQYF,TRBV6-6,TRBD2,TRBJ2-7,NA
TGTGCCAGCTCACCCCGGGACAGGGTGTTGCATTTT,CASSPRDRVLHF,TRBV18,TRBD1,TRBJ1-5,few
TGTGCCAGCAGCTTAGAAAGCAGGGCAGGTTATGGCTACACCTTC,CASSLESRAGYGYTF,TRBV13,NA,TRBJ1-2,NA
TGTGCCAGCAGTTACTTTGAAGCGACAGGGCATGGCTACACCTTC,CASSYFEATGHGYTF,TRBV6-6,TRBD1,TRBJ1-2,few
TGTGCCAGCGGGAGACCAGTCCCTCCCTACGAGCAGTACTTC,CASGRPVPPYEQYF,TRBV25-1,NA,TRBJ2-7,NA
TGTGCCAGCAGCTTAGCCGGGGGTGGTGAAAAACTGTTTTTT,CASSLAGGGEKLFF,TRBV7-9,NA,TRBJ1-4,NA
TGTGCCAGCAAATATGGGACAGGGTCGGGACAGCCCCAGCATTTT,CASKYGTGSGQPQHF,TRBV6-1,TRBD1,TRBJ1-5,few
TGCGCCAGCAGTGAGGCAGGCGGGGAGCTGTTTTTT,CASSEAGGELFF,TRBV10-2,NA,TRBJ2-2,NA
TGTGCCAGCAGCCAAACTGACAGGGGAGAGGCTGAAGCTTTCTTT,CASSQTDRGEAEAFF,TRBV7-9,TRBD1,TRBJ1-1,NA
TGTGCCAGCAGCCCACAGCTAAACACTGAAGCTTTCTTT,CASSPQLNTEAFF,TRBV11-2,NA,TRBJ1-1,NA
TGTGCCAGCAGCTTCACCGGCCAGGGAGATACGCAGTATTTT,CASSFTGQGDTQYF,TRBV7-3,NA,TRBJ2-3,once
TGCAGCGTTATGGTTCGTCAGGGGACGTATTACGAGCAGTACTTC,CSVMVRQGTYYEQYF,TRBV29-1,NA,TRBJ2-7,NA
TGTGCCAGCTCGATCCAGGCGAATTCACCCCTCCACTTT,CASSIQANSPLHF,TRBV27,NA,TRBJ1-6,NA
TGTGCCAGCAGCTTTGAAGGGGGGAGGCGGGGGGCAGATACGCAGTATTTT,CASSFEGGRRGADTQYF,TRBV12-1,NA,TRBJ2-3,NA
TGTGCCAGCAGTCTCGGGATAAACAACGTAGGTGGCTACACCTTC,CASSLGINNVGGYTF,TRBV6-5,NA,TRBJ1-2,NA
TGTGCCAGCAGTTCTCGTGGACTAGGGAAAAACAATGAGCAGTTCTTC,CASSSRGLGKNNEQFF,TRBV5-8,TRBD2,TRBJ2-1,NA
TGTGCCAGCAGTCTGACAGGGAACACTGAAGCTTTCTTT,CASSLTGNTEAFF,TRBV6-1,NA,TRBJ1-1,NA
TGCAGCGTTAAACCGGGACAGGGACAGCCCCAGCATTTT,CSVKPGQGQPQHF,TRBV29-1,TRBD1,TRBJ1-5,NA
TGCGCCAGCAGCGAAGGGGGACAGGGGGCTGTGGGATCCTACGAGCAGTACTTC,CASSEGGQGAVGSYEQYF,TRBV4-1,TRBD1,TRBJ2-7,NA
TGTGCCAGCAGGAGGCCGCCCGGTGGCTACACCTTC,CASRRPPGGYTF,TRBV7-2,NA,TRBJ1-2,NA
TGTGCCAGCTCACCAAGCGGCGTTGATACGCAGTATTTT,CASSPSGVDTQYF,TRBV18,NA,TRBJ2-3,NA
TGTGCCAGCAGCTCCGTCAGGGGGCGTAGCACCGGGGAGCTGTTTTTT,CASSSVRGRSTGELFF,TRBV11-2,TRBD1,TRBJ2-2,NA
TGTGCCAGCACCGAGACTAGCGGGGTATACAATGAGCAGTTCTTC,CASTETSGVYNEQFF,TRBV27,TRBD2,TRBJ2-1,once
TGTGCCAGCAGTTTTGGGCAGGGATATGGCTACACCTTC,CASSFGQGYGYTF,TRBV28,NA,TRBJ1-2,NA
TGTGCCAGCAGCTCGGTCAGGGGGCCTCTCGGCCCCTTAGGTGGCTACACCTTC,CASSSVRGPLGPLGGYTF,TRBV7-2,TRBD1,TRBJ1-2,NA
TGCGCCAGCAGCCAAGGCCTAGGGACAGATAAAGCTTTCTTT,CASSQGLGTDKAFF,TRBV4-1,TRBD1,TRBJ1-1,few
TGTGCCAGCAGGCCACTAGCGGGAGCACCTGAGACCCAGTACTTC,CASRPLAGAPETQYF,TRBV27,TRBD2,TRBJ2-5,few
TGTGCCAGTAGCAGTCACCGGACAGAGCAGTACTTC,CASSSHRTEQYF,TRBV19,NA,TRBJ2-7,NA
TGTGCCAGCAGCGTAGGGCAGGGTGACTACGAGCAGTACTTC,CASSVGQGDYEQYF,TRBV9,NA,TRBJ2-7,once
TGTGCCAGCAGCACAGGACTAGCTCCCTACGAGCAGTACTTC,CASSTGLAPYEQYF,TRBV28,TRBD2,TRBJ2-7,once
TGTGCCAGCAGCCTGAACCGACAGGGCGGCCAAGAGACCCAGTACTTC,CASSLNRQGGQETQYF,TRBV5-4,TRBD1,TRBJ2-5,NA